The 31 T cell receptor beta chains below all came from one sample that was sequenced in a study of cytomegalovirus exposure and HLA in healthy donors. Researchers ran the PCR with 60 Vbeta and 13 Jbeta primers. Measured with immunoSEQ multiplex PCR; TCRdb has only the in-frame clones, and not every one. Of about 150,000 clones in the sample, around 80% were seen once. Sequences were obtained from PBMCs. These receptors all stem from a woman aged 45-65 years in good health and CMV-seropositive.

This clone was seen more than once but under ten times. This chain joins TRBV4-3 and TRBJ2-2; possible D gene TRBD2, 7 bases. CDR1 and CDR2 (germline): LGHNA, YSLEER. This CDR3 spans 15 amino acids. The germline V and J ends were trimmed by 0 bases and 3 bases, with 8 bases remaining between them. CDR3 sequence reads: CASSQEGGHTGELFF. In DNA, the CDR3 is TGCGCCAGCAGCCAAGAGGGGGGGCACACCGGGGAGCTGTTTTTT.

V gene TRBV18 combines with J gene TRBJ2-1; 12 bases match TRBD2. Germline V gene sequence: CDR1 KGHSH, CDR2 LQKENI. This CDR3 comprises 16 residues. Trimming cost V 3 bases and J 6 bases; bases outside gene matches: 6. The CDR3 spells CASSPRLAGVINEQFF. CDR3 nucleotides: TGTGCCAGCTCACCCAGACTAGCGGGAGTGATCAATGAGCAGTTCTTC.

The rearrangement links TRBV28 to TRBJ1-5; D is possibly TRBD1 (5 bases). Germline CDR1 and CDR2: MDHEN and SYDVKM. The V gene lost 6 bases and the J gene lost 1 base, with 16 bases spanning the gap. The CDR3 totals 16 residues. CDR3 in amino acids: CASSPGISKSNQPQHF. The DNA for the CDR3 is TGTGCCAGCAGCCCAGGGATTAGCAAAAGCAATCAGCCCCAGCATTTT.

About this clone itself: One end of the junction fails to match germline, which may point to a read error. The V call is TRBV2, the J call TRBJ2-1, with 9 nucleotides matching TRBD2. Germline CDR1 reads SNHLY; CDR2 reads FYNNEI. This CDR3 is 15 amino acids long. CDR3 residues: CASSGSGGAYIEQFF. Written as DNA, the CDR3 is TGTGCCAGCAGTGGTAGCGGGGGAGCCTACATTGAGCAGTTCTTC.

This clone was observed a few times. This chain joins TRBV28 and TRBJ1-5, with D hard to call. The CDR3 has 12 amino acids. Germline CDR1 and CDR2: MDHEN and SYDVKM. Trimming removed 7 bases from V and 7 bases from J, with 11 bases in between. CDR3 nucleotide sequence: TGTGCCAGCAATGCGGTTAGGCAGCCCCAGCATTTT. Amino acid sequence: CASNAVRQPQHF.

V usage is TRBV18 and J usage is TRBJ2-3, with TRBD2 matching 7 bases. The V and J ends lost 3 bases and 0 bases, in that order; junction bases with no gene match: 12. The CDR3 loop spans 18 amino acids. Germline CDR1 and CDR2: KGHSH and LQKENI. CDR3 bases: TGTGCCAGCTCACCCCCTCTCGGGGGGACTTCTAGCACAGATACGCAGTATTTT. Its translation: CASSPPLGGTSSTDTQYF.

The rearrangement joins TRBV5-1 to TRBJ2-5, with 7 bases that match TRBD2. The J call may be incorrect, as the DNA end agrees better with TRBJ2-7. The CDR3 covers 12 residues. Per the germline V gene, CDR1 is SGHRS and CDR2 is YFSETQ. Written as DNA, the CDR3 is TGCGCCAGCAGTCGGGGGGCCTACGAGCAGTACTTC. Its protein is CASSRGAYEQYF.

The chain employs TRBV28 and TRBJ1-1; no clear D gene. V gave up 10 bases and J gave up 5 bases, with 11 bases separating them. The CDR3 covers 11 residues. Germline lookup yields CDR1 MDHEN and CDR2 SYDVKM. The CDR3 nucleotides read TGTGCCACCCGAGGAGAGACTGAAGCTTTCTTT. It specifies CATRGETEAFF.

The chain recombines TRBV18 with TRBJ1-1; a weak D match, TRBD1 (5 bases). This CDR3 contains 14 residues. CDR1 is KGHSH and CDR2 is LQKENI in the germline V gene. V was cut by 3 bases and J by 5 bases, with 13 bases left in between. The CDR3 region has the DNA TGTGCCAGCTCACCTTCTAGGGAGGGGACTGAAGCTTTCTTT. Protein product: CASSPSREGTEAFF.

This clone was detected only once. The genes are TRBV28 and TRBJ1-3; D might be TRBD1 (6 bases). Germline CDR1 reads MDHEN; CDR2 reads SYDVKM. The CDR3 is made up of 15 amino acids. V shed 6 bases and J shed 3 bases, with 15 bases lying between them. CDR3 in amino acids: CASRPRGRYGNTIYF. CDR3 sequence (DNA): TGTGCCAGCAGACCCAGGGGTCGGTATGGAAACACCATATATTTT.

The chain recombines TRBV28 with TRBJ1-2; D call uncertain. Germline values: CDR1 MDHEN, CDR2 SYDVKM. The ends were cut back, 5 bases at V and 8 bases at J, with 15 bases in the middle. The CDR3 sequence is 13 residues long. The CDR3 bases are TGTGCCAGCAGTCCGCTGGGGAGAAGGGGCTACACCTTC. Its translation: CASSPLGRRGYTF.

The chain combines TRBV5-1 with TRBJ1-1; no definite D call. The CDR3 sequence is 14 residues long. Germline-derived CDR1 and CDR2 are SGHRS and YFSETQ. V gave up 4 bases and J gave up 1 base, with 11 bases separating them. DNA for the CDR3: TGCGCCAGCAGCCCTCCCGGAGGGAACACTGAAGCTTTCTTT. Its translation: CASSPPGGNTEAFF.

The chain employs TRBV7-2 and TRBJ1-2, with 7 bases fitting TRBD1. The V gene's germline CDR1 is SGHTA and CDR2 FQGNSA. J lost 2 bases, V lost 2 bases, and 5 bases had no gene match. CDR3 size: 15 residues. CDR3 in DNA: TGTGCCAGCAGCTTACGACAGGGATGGAACTATGGCTACACCTTC. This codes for CASSLRQGWNYGYTF.

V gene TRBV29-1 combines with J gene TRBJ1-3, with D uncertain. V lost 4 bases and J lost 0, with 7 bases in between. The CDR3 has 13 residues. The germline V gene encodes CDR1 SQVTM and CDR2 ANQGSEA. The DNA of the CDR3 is TGCAGCGTTGGACGGAGCTCTGGAAACACCATATATTTT. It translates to CSVGRSSGNTIYF. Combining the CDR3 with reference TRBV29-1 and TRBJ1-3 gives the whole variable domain SAVISQKPSRDICQRGTSLTIQCQVDSQVTMMFWYRQQPGQSLTLIATANQGSEATYESGFVIDKFPISRPNLTFSTLTVSNMSPEDSSIYLCSVGRSSGNTIYFGEGSWLTVV.

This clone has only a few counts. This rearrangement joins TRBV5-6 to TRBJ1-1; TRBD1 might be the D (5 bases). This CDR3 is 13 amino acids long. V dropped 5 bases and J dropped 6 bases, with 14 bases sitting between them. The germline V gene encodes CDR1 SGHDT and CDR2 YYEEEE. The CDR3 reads CASSPRGRAEAFF. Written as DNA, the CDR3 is TGTGCCAGCAGTCCGCGGGGCCGTGCTGAAGCTTTCTTT.

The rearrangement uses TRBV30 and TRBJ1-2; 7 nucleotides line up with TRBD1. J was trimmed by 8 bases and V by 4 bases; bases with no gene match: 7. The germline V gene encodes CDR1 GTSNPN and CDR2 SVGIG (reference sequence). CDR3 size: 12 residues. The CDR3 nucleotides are TGTGCCTGGACCCCGTCAGGGGGGGGCTACACCTTC. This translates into CAWTPSGGGYTF.

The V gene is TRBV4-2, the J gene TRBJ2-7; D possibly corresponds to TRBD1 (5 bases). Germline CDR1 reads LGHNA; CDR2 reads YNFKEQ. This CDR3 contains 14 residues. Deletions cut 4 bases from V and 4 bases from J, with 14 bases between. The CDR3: CASSPLGQGYEQYF. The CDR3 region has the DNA TGTGCCAGCAGCCCCCTGGGGCAAGGGTACGAGCAGTACTTC.

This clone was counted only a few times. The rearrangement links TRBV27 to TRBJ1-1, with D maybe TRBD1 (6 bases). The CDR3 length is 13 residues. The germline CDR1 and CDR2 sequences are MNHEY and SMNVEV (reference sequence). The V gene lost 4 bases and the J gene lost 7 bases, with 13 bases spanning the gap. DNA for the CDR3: TGTGCCAGCAGTTCCCAGGGGCAGGGTGAAGCTTTCTTT. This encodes CASSSQGQGEAFF.

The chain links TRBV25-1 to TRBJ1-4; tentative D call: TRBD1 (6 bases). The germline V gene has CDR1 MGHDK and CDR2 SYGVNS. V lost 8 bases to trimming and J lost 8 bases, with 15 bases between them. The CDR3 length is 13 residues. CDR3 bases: TGTGCCAGCCAGATGGGGGGGGGCGAAAAACTGTTTTTT. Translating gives CASQMGGGEKLFF.

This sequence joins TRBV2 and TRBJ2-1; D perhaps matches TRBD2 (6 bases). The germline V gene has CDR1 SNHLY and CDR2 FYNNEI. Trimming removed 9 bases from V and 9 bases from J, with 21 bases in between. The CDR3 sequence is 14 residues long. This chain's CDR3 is CASYPGLPRGEQFF. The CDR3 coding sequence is TGTGCCAGTTACCCGGGACTCCCGCGAGGTGAGCAGTTCTTC.

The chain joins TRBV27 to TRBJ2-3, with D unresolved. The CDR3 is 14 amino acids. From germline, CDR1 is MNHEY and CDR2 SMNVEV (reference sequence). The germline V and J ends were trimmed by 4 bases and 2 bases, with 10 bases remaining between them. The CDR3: CASSYAVYTDTQYF. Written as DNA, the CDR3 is TGTGCCAGCAGTTACGCGGTATACACAGATACGCAGTATTTT.

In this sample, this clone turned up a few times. DNA for the CDR3: TGCAGCGTTGGAGTTGGCAATGAGCAGTTCTTC. The encoded protein is CSVGVGNEQFF. The rearrangement links TRBV29-1 to TRBJ2-1; D unclear. This CDR3 has 11 amino acids. Trimming took 4 bases from V and 6 from J, leaving 7 bases between them. Germline V CDR1 and CDR2: SQVTM, ANQGSEA.

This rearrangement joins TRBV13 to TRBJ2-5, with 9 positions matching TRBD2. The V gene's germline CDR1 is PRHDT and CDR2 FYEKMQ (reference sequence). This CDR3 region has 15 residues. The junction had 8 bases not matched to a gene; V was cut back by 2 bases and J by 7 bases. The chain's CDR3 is CASSLPGSGSGTQYF. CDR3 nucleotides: TGTGCCAGCAGCTTACCAGGTAGCGGGAGTGGGACCCAGTACTTC.

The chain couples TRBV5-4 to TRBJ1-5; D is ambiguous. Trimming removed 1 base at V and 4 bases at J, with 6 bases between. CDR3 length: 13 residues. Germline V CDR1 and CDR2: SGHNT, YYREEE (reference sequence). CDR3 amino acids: CASSLPGNQPQHF. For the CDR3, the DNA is TGTGCCAGCAGCTTGCCGGGAAATCAGCCCCAGCATTTT.

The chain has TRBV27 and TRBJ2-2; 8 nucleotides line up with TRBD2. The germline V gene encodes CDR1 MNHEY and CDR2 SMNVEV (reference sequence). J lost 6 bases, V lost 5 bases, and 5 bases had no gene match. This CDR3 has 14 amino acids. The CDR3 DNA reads TGTGCCAGCAGTCAGGGACTAGAGGCCGGGGAGCTGTTTTTT. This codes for CASSQGLEAGELFF.

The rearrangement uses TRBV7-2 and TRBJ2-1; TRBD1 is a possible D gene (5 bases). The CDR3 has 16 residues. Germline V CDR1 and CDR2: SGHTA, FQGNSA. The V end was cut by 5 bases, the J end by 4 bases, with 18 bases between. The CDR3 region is CASSQQVTALYNEQFF. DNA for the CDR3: TGTGCCAGCAGCCAGCAAGTGACAGCCCTGTACAATGAGCAGTTCTTC.

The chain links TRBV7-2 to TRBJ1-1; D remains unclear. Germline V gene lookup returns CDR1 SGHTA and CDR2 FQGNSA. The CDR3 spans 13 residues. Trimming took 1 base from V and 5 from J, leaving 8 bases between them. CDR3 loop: CASSLGGGTEAFF. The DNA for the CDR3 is TGTGCCAGCAGCTTAGGAGGAGGTACTGAAGCTTTCTTT.

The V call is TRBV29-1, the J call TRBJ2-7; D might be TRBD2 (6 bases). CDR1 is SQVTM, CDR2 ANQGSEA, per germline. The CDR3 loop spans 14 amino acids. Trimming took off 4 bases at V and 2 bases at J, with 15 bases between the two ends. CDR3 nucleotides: TGCAGCGTTGTTCCGGGAGTTTTAACCTACGAGCAGTACTTC. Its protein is CSVVPGVLTYEQYF.

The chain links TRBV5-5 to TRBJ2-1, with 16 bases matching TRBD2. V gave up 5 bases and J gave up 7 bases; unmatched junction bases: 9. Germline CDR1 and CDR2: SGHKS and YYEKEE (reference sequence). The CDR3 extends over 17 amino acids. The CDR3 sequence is CASREPGLAGGRNEQFF. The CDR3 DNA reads TGTGCCAGCAGAGAACCGGGACTAGCGGGGGGGCGAAATGAGCAGTTCTTC.

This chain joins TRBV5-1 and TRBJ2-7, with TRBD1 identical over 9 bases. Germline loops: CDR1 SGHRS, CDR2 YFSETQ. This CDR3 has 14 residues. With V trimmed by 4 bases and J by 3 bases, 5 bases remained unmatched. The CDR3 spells CASSQLTGGYEQYF. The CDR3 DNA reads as TGCGCCAGCAGCCAATTGACAGGGGGCTACGAGCAGTACTTC.

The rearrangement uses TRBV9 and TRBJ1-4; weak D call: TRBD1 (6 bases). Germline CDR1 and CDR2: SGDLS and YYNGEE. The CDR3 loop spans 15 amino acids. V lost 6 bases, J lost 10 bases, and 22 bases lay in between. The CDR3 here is CASTPFGGGGGKLFF. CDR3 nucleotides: TGTGCCAGCACCCCATTCGGGGGAGGGGGAGGAAAACTGTTTTTT.